This TCR beta chain derives from a study of identical twins. General study findings and limits: Sequences that were out-of-frame, alpha and twin-shared displayed an excess of low generation probability.

In this sample, this clonotype turned up a few times. Its antigen remains unidentified. One entry per CDR3 protein, called by TCRdb with MiXCR from the 5' RACE reads. Counted here are 550,000 to 800,000 distinct CDR3 sequences, about 7.1% occurring once; the ten biggest clones make up about 1.6%. This sample also appeared in a second study, on yellow fever vaccine responses in identical twins.

This receptor was obtained from a woman under 30 in good health. The sample consisted of PBMCs.

Written as DNA, the CDR3 is TGTGCCAGCACCACCCAAGAGACCCAGTACTTC. This translates into CASTTQETQYF. V is TRBV28 and J is TRBJ2-5, with D unclear. The CDR3 consists of 11 residues. V was clipped by 7 bases and J by 1 base, with 4 bases between them. CDR1 and CDR2 (germline): MDHEN, SYDVKM.